This TCR beta chain is from a study of T cell responses to AZD1222 COVID-19 vaccine. Turning to the study itself: The study pooled second doses at about 4 or about 12 weeks.

Assay: immunoSEQ multiplex PCR; the TCRdb copy retains only in-frame clones and omits some. This sample has about 130,000 clones; approximately 93% occur once, and the top ten carry about 3.1%. The clonotype was recovered from an adult in good health. The sample was peripheral blood, taken on day 0 of AZD1222 vaccination.

CDR3 sequence (DNA): TGTGCCAGCAGCGGAGCACCGGGGGGGGCCCACCAAGAGACCCAGTACTTC. Protein sequence: CASSGAPGGAHQETQYF. The chain is built from TRBV9 and TRBJ2-5; 8 nucleotides line up with TRBD2. Germline V gene data show CDR1 as SGDLS and CDR2 as YYNGEE. CDR3 length: 17 residues. Trimming at V came to 3 bases and at J to 0 bases, leaving 10 bases not matched to a gene.